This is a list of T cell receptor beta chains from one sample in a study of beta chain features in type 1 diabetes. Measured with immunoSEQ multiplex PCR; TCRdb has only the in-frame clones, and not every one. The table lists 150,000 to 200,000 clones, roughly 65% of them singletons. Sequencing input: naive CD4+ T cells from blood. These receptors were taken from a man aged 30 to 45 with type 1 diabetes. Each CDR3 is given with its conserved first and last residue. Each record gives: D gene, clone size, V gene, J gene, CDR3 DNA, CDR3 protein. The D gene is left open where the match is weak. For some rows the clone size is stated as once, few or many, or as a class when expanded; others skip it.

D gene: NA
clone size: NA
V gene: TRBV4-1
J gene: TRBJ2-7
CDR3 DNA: TGCGCCAGCAGCCAAGATCATACGGACCTCGCCTACGAGCAGTACTTC
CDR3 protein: CASSQDHTDLAYEQYF

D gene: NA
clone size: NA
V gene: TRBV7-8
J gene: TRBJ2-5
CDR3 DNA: TGTGCCAGCAGCTTAGTCGAGGACATCGAGACCCAGTACTTC
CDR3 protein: CASSLVEDIETQYF

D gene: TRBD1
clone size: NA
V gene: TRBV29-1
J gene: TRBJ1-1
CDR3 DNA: TGCAGCGCTACCGCAGGGGGGTCTTTCTTT
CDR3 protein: CSATAGGSFF

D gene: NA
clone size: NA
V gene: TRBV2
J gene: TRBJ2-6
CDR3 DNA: TGTGCCAGCATCTTCGGTCTCTCTGGGGCCAACGTCCTGACTTTC
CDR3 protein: CASIFGLSGANVLTF

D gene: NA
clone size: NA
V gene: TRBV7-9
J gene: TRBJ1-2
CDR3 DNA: TGTGCCAGCACCCAGCCCCCCGCTTTATATGGCTACACCTTC
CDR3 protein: CASTQPPALYGYTF

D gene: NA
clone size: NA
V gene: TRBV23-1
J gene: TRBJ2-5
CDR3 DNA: TGCGCCAGCAGTCAACACCACATCCCGGACGGACAAGAGACCCAGTACTTC
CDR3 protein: CASSQHHIPDGQETQYF

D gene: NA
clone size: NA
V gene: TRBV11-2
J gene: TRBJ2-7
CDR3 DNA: TGTGCCAGCCGGGCAGGAAGCTCCTACGAGCAGTACTTC
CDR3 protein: CASRAGSSYEQYF

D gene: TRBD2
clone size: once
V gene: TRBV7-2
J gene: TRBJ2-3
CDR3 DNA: TGTGCCAGCAGCTTAGGCGCTAGCGGGATCTTCACAGATACGCAGTATTTT
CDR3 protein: CASSLGASGIFTDTQYF

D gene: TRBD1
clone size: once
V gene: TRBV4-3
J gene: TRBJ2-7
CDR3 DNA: TGCGCCAGCAGCCTAAATGCCGGGACAGGGGGGAGGTACGAGCAGTACTTC
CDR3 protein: CASSLNAGTGGRYEQYF

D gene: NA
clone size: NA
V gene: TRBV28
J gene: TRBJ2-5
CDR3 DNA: TGTGCCAGCAGTGCCACAGGGAAGGATTGGGAGACCCAGTACTTC
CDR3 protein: CASSATGKDWETQYF

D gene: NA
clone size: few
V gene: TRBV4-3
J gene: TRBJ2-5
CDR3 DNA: TGCGCCAGCAGCCCTTCCCTCGCTCCCAGGGAAGAGACCCAGTACTTC
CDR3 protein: CASSPSLAPREETQYF

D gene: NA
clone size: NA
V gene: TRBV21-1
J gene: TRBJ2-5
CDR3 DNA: TGTGCCAGCAGCCCCCGCCGGACGAGCGGTCAGACCCAGTACTTC
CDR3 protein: CASSPRRTSGQTQYF

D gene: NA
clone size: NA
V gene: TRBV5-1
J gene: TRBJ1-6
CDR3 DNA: TGCGCCAGCAGCGATTGGACACCCTCTAATTCACCCCTCCACTTT
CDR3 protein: CASSDWTPSNSPLHF

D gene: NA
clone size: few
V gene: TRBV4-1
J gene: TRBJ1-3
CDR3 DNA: TGCGCCAGCAGCCAAGACCCTTCCGGTGCACACTCTGGAAACACCATATATTTT
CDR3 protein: CASSQDPSGAHSGNTIYF

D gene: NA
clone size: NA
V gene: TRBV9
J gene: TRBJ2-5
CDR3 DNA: TGTGCCAGCAGCAGGGACAATAACCGCCGGGAGACCCAGTACTTC
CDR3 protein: CASSRDNNRRETQYF

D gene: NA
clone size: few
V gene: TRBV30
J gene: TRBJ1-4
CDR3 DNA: TGTGCCTGGAACCGGGGATGGGCGAGTGAAAAACTGTTTTTT
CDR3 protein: CAWNRGWASEKLFF

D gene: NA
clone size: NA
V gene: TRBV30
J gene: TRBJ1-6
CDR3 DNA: TGTGCCTGGAGTGTAGGGGGGCATTCACCCCTCCACTTT
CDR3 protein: CAWSVGGHSPLHF

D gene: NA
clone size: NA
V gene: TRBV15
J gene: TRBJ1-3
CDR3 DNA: TGTGCCACCAGCTGGGGTAGGGCTGGAAACACCATATATTTT
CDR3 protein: CATSWGRAGNTIYF

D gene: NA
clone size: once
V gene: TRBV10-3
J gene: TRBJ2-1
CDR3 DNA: TGTGCCATCGCCCCACCACTGACAGCTCACAATGAGCAGTTCTTC
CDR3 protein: CAIAPPLTAHNEQFF

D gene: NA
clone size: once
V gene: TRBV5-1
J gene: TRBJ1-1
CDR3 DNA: TGCGCCAGCAGCGTAGGACAGAACACTGAAGCTTTCTTT
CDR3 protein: CASSVGQNTEAFF

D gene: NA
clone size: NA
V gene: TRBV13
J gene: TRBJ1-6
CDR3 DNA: TGTGCCAGCAGGGCGGGGAATTCTAATTCACCCCTCCACTTT
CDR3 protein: CASRAGNSNSPLHF

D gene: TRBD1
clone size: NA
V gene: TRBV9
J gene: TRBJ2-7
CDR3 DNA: TGTGCCAGCAGCGTAGAGGGACAGGGCAGCGAGCAGTACTTC
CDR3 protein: CASSVEGQGSEQYF

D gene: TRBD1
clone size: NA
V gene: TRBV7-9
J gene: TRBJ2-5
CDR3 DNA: TGTGCCAGCAGCTTCGGCCAGGGGGCGCTTGCAAAAGAGACCCAGTACTTC
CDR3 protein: CASSFGQGALAKETQYF

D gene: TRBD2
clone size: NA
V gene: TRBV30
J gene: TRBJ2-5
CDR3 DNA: TGTGCCTGGAGTAGAGGGATGGGAGGGCAAGAGACCCAGTACTTC
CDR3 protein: CAWSRGMGGQETQYF

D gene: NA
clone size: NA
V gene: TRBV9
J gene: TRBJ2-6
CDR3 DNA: TGTGCCAGCAGCGTAGCATCTGGGGCCAACGTCCTGACTTTC
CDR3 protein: CASSVASGANVLTF

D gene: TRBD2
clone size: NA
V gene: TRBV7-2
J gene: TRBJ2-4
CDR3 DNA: TGTGCCAGCAGTCGCCTAGCGGACTTTCAAAACATTCAGTACTTC
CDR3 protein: CASSRLADFQNIQYF

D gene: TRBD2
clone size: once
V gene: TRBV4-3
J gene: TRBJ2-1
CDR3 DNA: TGCGCCAGCAGCCAAGATTTGGCTAGCGGGGGGGCCGGAGCCTACAATGAGCAGTTCTTC
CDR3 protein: CASSQDLASGGAGAYNEQFF

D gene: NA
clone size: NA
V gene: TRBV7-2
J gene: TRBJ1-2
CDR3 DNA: TGTGCCAGCAGCTTAGGGGACCGGACATATGGCTACACCTTC
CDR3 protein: CASSLGDRTYGYTF

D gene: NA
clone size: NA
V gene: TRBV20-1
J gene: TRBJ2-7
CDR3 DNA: TGCAGTGCTAGACGGGGCTACGAGCAGTACTTC
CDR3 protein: CSARRGYEQYF